This T cell receptor beta chain was observed in a study of early T cells in non-severe SARS-CoV-2 infection. The wider study: Unsorted whole-blood RNA was sequenced in bulk, leaving chains unpaired. Study results and caveats: Missing private and CD4 specificities, VDJdb matching favored anti-spike CD8 responses.

This clonotype was observed at least ten times. Its antigen is still unknown. TCRdb used MiXCR to reprocess the 5' RACE reads, holding one entry per CDR3 protein. In the table there are about 80,000 distinct CDR3 sequences, roughly 5.3% of which are singletons. Between the trimmed V and J ends, which lost 5 bases and 2 bases, there was a span of 13 bases. Germline CDR1 MDHEN, CDR2 SYDVKM. The CDR3 is 15 residues long. This receptor was obtained from an adult who was a healthcare worker with PCR-confirmed SARS-CoV-2 infection or an uninfected control (not recorded which). The input for sequencing was whole blood, taken at baseline. The chain combines TRBV28 with TRBJ1-3; D is undetermined. In DNA form, the CDR3 reads TGTGCCAGCAGTCCACCGGACTCAACTGGAAACACCATATATTTT. Residues: CASSPPDSTGNTIYF.